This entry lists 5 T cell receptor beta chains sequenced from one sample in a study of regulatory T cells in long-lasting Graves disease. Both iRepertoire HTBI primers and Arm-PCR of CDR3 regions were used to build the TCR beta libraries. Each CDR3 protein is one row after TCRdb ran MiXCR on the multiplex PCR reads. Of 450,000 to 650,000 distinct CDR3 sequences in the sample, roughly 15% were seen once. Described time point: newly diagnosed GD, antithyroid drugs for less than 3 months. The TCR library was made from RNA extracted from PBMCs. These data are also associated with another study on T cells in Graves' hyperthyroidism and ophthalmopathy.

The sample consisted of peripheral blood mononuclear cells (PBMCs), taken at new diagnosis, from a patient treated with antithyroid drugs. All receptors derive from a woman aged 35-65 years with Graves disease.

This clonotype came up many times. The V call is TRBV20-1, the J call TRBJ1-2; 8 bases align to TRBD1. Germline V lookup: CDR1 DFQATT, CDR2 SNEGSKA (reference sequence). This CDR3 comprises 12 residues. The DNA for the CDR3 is TGCAGGCCAGGGGGCGTTAACTATGGCTACACCTTC. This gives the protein CRPGGVNYGYTF.

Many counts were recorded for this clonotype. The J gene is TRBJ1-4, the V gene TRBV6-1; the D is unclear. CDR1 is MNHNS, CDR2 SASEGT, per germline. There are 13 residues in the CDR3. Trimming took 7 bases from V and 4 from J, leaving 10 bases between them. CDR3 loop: CASKRGGNEKLFF. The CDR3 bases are TGTGCCAGCAAAAGAGGCGGTAATGAAAAACTGTTTTTT.

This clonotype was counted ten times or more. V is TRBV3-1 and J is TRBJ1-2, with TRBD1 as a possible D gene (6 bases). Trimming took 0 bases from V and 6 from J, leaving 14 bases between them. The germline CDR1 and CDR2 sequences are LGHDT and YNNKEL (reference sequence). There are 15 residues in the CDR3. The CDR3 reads CASSQDGGARNGYTF. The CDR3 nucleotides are TGTGCCAGCAGCCAAGATGGGGGGGCGCGGAATGGCTACACCTTC.

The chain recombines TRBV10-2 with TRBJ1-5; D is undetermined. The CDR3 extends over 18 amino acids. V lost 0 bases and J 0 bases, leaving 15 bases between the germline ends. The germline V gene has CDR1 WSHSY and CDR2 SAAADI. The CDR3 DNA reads TGCGCCAGCAGTGAGTCGATGTTATTGGAATATAGCAATCAGCCCCAGCATTTT. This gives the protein CASSESMLLEYSNQPQHF.

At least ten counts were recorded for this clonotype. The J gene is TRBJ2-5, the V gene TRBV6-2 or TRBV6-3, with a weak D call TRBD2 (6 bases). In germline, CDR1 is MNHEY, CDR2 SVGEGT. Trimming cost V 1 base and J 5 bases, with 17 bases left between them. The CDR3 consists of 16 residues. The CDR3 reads CASSYFVAGSGETQYF. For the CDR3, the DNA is TGTGCCAGCAGTTACTTCGTGGCCGGGAGCGGTGAGACCCAGTACTTC.